Listed below are T cell receptor beta chains from one sample, sequenced in a study of blood T cell repertoires in COVID-19. TCRdb's copy holds only in-frame clones and misses some; the assay was immunoSEQ multiplex PCR. The data hold under 450,000 clones, with around nine tenths observed a single time. Sequenced sample: peripheral blood. The receptors shown here come from a woman aged 40 to 55 with COVID-19, enrolled during active disease. The CDR3 runs from the conserved cysteine through the conserved F or W. Fields, in order: clone size, J gene, V gene, D gene, CDR3 protein, CDR3 DNA. D genes are given only for firm matches. Clone size is stated in some rows and not others, as once, few, many or a class when expanded.

>NA|TRBJ1-2|TRBV30|NA
CAWTLGAGEGYTF
TGTGCCTGGACTCTCGGGGCAGGGGAGGGCTACACCTTC
>once|TRBJ2-1|TRBV27|NA
CASTPTTRYNEQFF
TGTGCCAGCACCCCGACGACTAGATACAATGAGCAGTTCTTC
>NA|TRBJ2-2|TRBV11-2|TRBD1
CASSSRRGQPTGELFF
TGTGCCAGCAGCTCTAGAAGGGGACAGCCCACCGGGGAGCTGTTTTTT
>NA|TRBJ2-7|TRBV10-3|NA
CAISETGYEQYF
TGTGCCATCAGTGAAACCGGTTACGAGCAGTACTTC
>NA|TRBJ2-1|TRBV18|NA
CASSPWQEDNEQFF
TGTGCCAGCTCACCATGGCAGGAAGACAATGAGCAGTTCTTC
>NA|TRBJ1-5|TRBV6-2/TRBV6-3|NA
CASSPRGGDSNQPQHF
TGTGCCAGCAGCCCTCGAGGAGGGGATAGCAATCAGCCCCAGCATTTT
>NA|TRBJ1-1|TRBV14|NA
CASSQEQGRTEAFF
TGTGCCAGCAGCCAAGAACAAGGGAGGACTGAAGCTTTCTTT
>NA|TRBJ2-3|TRBV4-1|TRBD2
CASSYSTSGDTDTQYF
TGCGCCAGCAGCTACAGTACTAGCGGGGACACAGATACGCAGTATTTT
>NA|TRBJ2-5|TRBV4-3|TRBD2
CASSQVFGTSGRETQYF
TGCGCCAGCAGCCAAGTATTCGGGACTAGCGGGCGGGAGACCCAGTACTTC
>few|TRBJ1-2|TRBV5-1|NA
CASSSTGSDYGYTF
TGCGCCAGCAGCTCGACAGGATCAGACTATGGCTACACCTTC
>NA|TRBJ2-5|TRBV29-1|NA
CSVNRGWQETQYF
TGCAGCGTAAATAGGGGATGGCAAGAGACCCAGTACTTC
>few|TRBJ1-2|TRBV9|NA
CASSVVNRYNYTF
TGTGCCAGCAGCGTCGTAAACAGATACAACTACACCTTC
>NA|TRBJ2-1|TRBV15|TRBD2
CATSRDRGSGRVSYNEQFF
TGTGCCACCAGCAGAGATCGGGGTAGCGGGCGGGTCTCCTACAATGAGCAGTTCTTC
>NA|TRBJ2-1|TRBV27|NA
CASRDPGNRLYEQFF
TGTGCCAGCAGGGATCCCGGGAATAGGTTATATGAGCAGTTCTTC
>NA|TRBJ2-3|TRBV24-1|TRBD2
CATSDPSGEGDTQYF
TGTGCCACCAGTGACCCAAGTGGGGAGGGAGATACGCAGTATTTT
>NA|TRBJ2-7|TRBV27|TRBD1
CASSFRGPGEQYF
TGTGCCAGCAGTTTTAGGGGGCCGGGCGAGCAGTACTTC
>NA|TRBJ1-5|TRBV28|NA
CASRKGWSNQPQHF
TGTGCCAGCAGGAAGGGGTGGAGCAATCAGCCCCAGCATTTT
>NA|TRBJ1-1|TRBV11-2|NA
CASSPDMYTEAFF
TGTGCCAGCAGCCCAGACATGTACACTGAAGCTTTCTTT
>once|TRBJ2-1|TRBV11-3|TRBD1
CASSRDRGWNEQFF
TGTGCCAGCAGCCGGGACAGGGGCTGGAATGAGCAGTTCTTC
>NA|TRBJ1-4|TRBV5-1|NA
CASSLRRGNEKLFF
TGCGCCAGCAGCTTGAGGCGGGGGAATGAAAAACTGTTTTTT
>NA|TRBJ1-4|TRBV7-2|TRBD1
CASSLGGWDSRIF
TGTGCCAGCAGCTTAGGCGGGTGGGACAGTAGAATTTTT
>NA|TRBJ1-2|TRBV29-1|NA
CSVVFQALNYGYTF
TGCAGCGTTGTGTTCCAGGCCCTTAACTATGGCTACACCTTC
>NA|TRBJ2-7|TRBV30|NA
CAWTPGLGGYEQYF
TGTGCCTGGACTCCGGGACTCGGGGGCTACGAGCAGTACTTC
>NA|TRBJ2-7|TRBV25-1|TRBD2
CASGGEGSSYEQYF
TGTGCCAGCGGGGGGGAGGGCTCCTCCTACGAGCAGTACTTC
>NA|TRBJ2-1|TRBV7-2|TRBD1
CASSLGTGYEQFF
TGTGCCAGCAGCTTAGGGACAGGGTATGAGCAGTTCTTC
>NA|TRBJ1-4|TRBV27|NA
CASSLQGTLREKLFF
TGTGCCAGCAGTCTTCAGGGGACCCTTCGAGAAAAACTGTTTTTT
>few|TRBJ1-1|TRBV29-1|NA
CSVQNTEAFF
TGCAGCGTTCAAAACACTGAAGCTTTCTTT
>few|TRBJ1-2|TRBV6-2/TRBV6-3|TRBD1
CASSSGQAYYGYTF
TGTGCCAGCAGTTCCGGACAGGCCTACTATGGCTACACCTTC
>NA|TRBJ2-4|TRBV6-2/TRBV6-3|NA
CASSYGGVKNIQYF
TGTGCCAGCAGTTATGGAGGGGTGAAAAACATTCAGTACTTC
>NA|TRBJ1-4|TRBV27|NA
CASSLTATNEKLFF
TGTGCCAGCAGCCTTACAGCAACTAATGAAAAACTGTTTTTT